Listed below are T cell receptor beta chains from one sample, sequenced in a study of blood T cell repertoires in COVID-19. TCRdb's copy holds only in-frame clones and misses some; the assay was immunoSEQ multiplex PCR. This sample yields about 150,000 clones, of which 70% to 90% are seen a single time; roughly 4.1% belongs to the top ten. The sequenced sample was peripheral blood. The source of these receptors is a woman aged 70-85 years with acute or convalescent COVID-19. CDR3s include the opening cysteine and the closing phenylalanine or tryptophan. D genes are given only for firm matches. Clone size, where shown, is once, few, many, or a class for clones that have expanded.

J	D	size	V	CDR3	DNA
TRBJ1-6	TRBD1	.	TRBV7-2	CASSLQGGLGSPLHF	TGTGCCAGCAGCTTACAGGGGGGTTTAGGATCACCCCTCCACTTT
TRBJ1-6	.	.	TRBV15	CATSRDPGALSPLHF	TGTGCCACCAGCAGAGATCCTGGGGCCTTATCACCCCTCCACTTT
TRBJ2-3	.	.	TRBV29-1	CSVEAQSKGRTQYF	TGCAGCGTTGAAGCCCAGAGTAAGGGGCGTACGCAGTATTTT
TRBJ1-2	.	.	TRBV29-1	CSVRLNYGYTF	TGCAGCGTTCGACTAAACTATGGCTACACCTTC
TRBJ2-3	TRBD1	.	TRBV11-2	CASSLWGQNTDTQYF	TGTGCCAGCAGCTTATGGGGACAGAACACAGATACGCAGTATTTT
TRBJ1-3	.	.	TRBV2	CASRGPGPGNTIYF	TGTGCCAGCAGGGGGCCGGGTCCTGGAAACACCATATATTTT
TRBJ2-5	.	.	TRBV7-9	CASSLGSSAPGAQYF	TGTGCCAGCAGCTTAGGTTCATCCGCCCCAGGGGCCCAGTACTTC
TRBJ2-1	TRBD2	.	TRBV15	CATSRPGLAADEQFF	TGTGCCACCAGCAGGCCAGGACTAGCAGCGGATGAGCAGTTCTTC
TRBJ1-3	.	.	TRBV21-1	CASSRQVASWNTIYF	TGTGCCAGCAGCCGACAGGTCGCTAGTTGGAACACCATATATTTT
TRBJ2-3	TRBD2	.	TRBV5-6	CASSALMLAGGSDTQYF	TGTGCCAGCAGCGCCCTAATGCTAGCGGGTGGATCAGATACGCAGTATTTT
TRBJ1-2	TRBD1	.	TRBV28	CASSRQGPYGYTF	TGTGCCAGCAGCAGACAGGGCCCCTATGGCTACACCTTC
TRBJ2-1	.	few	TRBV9	CASSAGSGGNNEQFF	TGTGCCAGCAGCGCGGGATCGGGGGGCAACAATGAGCAGTTCTTC
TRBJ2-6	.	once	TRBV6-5	CASSHYSGANVLTF	TGTGCCAGCAGCCACTACTCTGGGGCCAACGTCCTGACTTTC
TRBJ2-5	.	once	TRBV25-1	CASSEGLKEGETQYF	TGTGCCAGCAGTGAAGGACTCAAAGAAGGGGAGACCCAGTACTTC
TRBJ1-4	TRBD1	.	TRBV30	CAWARDTGGAEKLFF	TGTGCCTGGGCACGAGATACAGGGGGAGCTGAAAAACTGTTTTTT
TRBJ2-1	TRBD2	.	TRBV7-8	CASSTTSGLNNEQFF	TGTGCCAGCAGTACAACTAGCGGGCTTAACAATGAGCAGTTCTTC
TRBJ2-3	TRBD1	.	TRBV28	CASSLPRQGLGTDTQYF	TGTGCCAGCAGTTTACCCCGACAGGGGTTGGGAACAGATACGCAGTATTTT
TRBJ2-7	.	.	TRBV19	CASSLAGAEQYF	TGTGCCAGTAGTTTAGCAGGGGCCGAGCAGTACTTC
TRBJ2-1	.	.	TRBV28	CASHGSSYNEQFF	TGTGCCAGCCACGGGAGCTCCTACAATGAGCAGTTCTTC
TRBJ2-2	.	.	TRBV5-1	CASSPGDLIGGELFF	TGCGCCAGCAGCCCGGGGGACCTTATAGGCGGGGAGCTGTTTTTT
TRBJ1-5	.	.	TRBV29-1	CSVAGGSNQPQHF	TGCAGCGTTGCTGGGGGCTCCAATCAGCCCCAGCATTTT
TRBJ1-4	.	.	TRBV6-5	CASSYSWQVEKLFF	TGTGCCAGCAGTTACTCCTGGCAGGTAGAAAAACTGTTTTTT
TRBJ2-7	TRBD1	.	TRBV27	CASSLSGTGPYEQYF	TGTGCCAGCAGTTTATCCGGGACAGGCCCCTACGAGCAGTACTTC
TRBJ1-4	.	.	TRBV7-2	CASSLVPTVFNEKLFF	TGTGCCAGCAGCTTAGTTCCTACCGTCTTTAATGAAAAACTGTTTTTT
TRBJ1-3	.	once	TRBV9	CASSVDNGVSGNTIYF	TGTGCCAGCAGCGTAGATAACGGGGTCTCTGGAAACACCATATATTTT
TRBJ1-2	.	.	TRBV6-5	CASSYSSGSYGYTF	TGTGCCAGCAGTTACTCCTCCGGGAGTTATGGCTACACCTTC
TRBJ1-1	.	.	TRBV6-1	CASSEQQTGITEAFF	TGTGCCAGCAGTGAGCAGCAAACAGGGATCACTGAAGCTTTCTTT
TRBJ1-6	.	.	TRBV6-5	CASKTVNNSPLHF	TGTGCCAGTAAGACAGTCAATAATTCACCCCTCCACTTT
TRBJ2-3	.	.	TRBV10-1	CASSDLQGWGSDTQYF	TGCGCCAGCAGTGACCTACAGGGATGGGGGTCAGATACGCAGTATTTT
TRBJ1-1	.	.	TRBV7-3	CASSSGRDTEAFF	TGTGCCAGCAGCTCGGGCAGGGACACTGAAGCTTTCTTT
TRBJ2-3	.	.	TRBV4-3	CASSQEGQSTDTQYF	TGCGCCAGCAGCCAAGAGGGGCAGAGCACAGATACGCAGTATTTT
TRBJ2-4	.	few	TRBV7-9	CASSLFGSGKNIQYF	TGTGCCAGCAGCTTATTTGGTTCAGGCAAAAACATTCAGTACTTC